These 7 T cell receptor beta chains originate from one sample sequenced in a study of T cells after yellow fever vaccination. TCRdb ran MiXCR on the 5' RACE reads and lists one entry per CDR3 protein. The sample has more than 350,000 distinct CDR3 sequences, around 10% seen once. This material consisted of PBMCs, taken on the day of the first yellow fever vaccination. Source of these receptors: a man younger than 30 who received the YFV17D yellow fever vaccine.

This clonotype has more than one count but fewer than ten. V usage is TRBV12-3 or TRBV12-4 and J usage is TRBJ2-5; D is possibly TRBD1 (5 bases). Trimming removed 6 bases from V and 5 bases from J, with 13 bases in between. CDR3 length: 13 residues. CDR3 sequence: CASRGLGAETQYF. In DNA, the CDR3 is TGTGCCAGCAGGGGGCTGGGTGCGGAGACCCAGTACTTC.

The CDR3, as DNA: TGCGCCAGCAGTCGGGACAGTTGGAACACTGAAGCTTTCTTT. Translated: CASSRDSWNTEAFF. V and J are TRBV10-2 and TRBJ1-1; 7 nucleotides agree with TRBD1. Per the germline V gene, CDR1 is WSHSY and CDR2 is SAAADI. V lost 5 bases and J lost 1; bases outside the gene matches: 4. This CDR3 region has 14 residues.

V gene TRBV6-5 combines with J gene TRBJ1-1; D call uncertain. Germline CDR1 MNHEY, CDR2 SVGAGI. V lost 0 bases, J lost 3 bases, and 11 bases lay in between. The CDR3 runs 15 residues. The CDR3 sequence: CASSYSRRADTEAFF. Here the CDR3 DNA reads TGTGCCAGCAGTTACTCGCGACGGGCGGACACTGAAGCTTTCTTT.

V and J are TRBV19 and TRBJ2-7; TRBD1 or TRBD2 may be the D gene (5 bases each). The CDR3 is made up of 15 amino acids. Trimming cost V 10 bases and J 4 bases, with 23 bases left between them. Germline V CDR1 and CDR2: LNHDA, SQIVND (reference sequence). As DNA, the CDR3 is TGTGCCACCCGTGGGCGAGGGGCAGGGTCGTACGAGCAGTACTTC. Its translation is CATRGRGAGSYEQYF.

This CDR3 reads CSVEGVASYTEAFF. The CDR3 bases are TGCAGCGTTGAAGGGGTGGCCTCGTACACTGAAGCTTTCTTT. The V call is TRBV29-1, the J call TRBJ1-1, with D unclear. This CDR3 is built from 14 residues. In germline, CDR1 is SQVTM, CDR2 ANQGSEA. V dropped 1 base and J dropped 3 bases, with 12 bases sitting between them.

The chain carries TRBV7-9 and TRBJ1-1; D might be TRBD1 (6 bases). The CDR3 covers 15 residues. Germline lookup yields CDR1 SEHNR and CDR2 FQNEAQ (reference sequence). V dropped 2 bases and J dropped 2 bases, with 12 bases sitting between them. The CDR3 loop is CASSLYIGGNTEAFF. CDR3 nucleotide sequence: TGTGCCAGCAGCTTATATATAGGGGGAAACACTGAAGCTTTCTTT.

This sequence joins TRBV7-2 and TRBJ2-3, with D unresolved. The CDR3 length is 14 residues. Germline CDR1 and CDR2: SGHTA and FQGNSA. Trimming took 5 bases from V and 0 from J, leaving 9 bases between them. The DNA for the CDR3 is TGTGCCAGCAGCCCCGCCGTGAGCACAGATACGCAGTATTTT. Translation: CASSPAVSTDTQYF.